Below, 22 T cell receptor beta chains from the same sample are listed, as sequenced in a study of cytomegalovirus exposure and HLA in healthy donors. Using immunoSEQ multiplex PCR, the repertoire was profiled, and TCRdb retains in-frame clones only, with some absent. The sample consists of around 130,000 clones, over 65% of them appearing once. Material: PBMCs. These receptors all stem from a woman between 25 and 40 years old in good health and CMV-seronegative.

This chain uses TRBV23-1 with TRBJ1-2, with D unclear. TRBV23-1 is treated as an ORF (open reading frame) with a function not yet certain. The CDR3 is 13 amino acids. The V gene lost 4 bases and the J gene lost 7 bases, with 13 bases spanning the gap. The CDR3 region is CASSLLRVGGYTF. In DNA form, the CDR3 reads TGCGCCAGCAGTCTCCTGAGGGTGGGTGGCTACACCTTC.

CDR3 DNA sequence: TGTGCCAGCAGTTACTCAGACTGGGAGTTCACTGAAGCTTTCTTT. The encoded protein is CASSYSDWEFTEAFF. This rearrangement joins TRBV6-5 to TRBJ1-1, with D hard to call. Trimming pared 0 bases from V and 4 bases from J, leaving 12 bases between. In germline, CDR1 is MNHEY, CDR2 SVGAGI. The CDR3 totals 15 residues.

This sequence joins TRBV11-3 and TRBJ2-3, with TRBD1 as a possible D gene (6 bases). Germline-derived CDR1 and CDR2 are SGHNT and YENEEA. V lost 5 bases and J lost 0, with 15 bases in between. There are 16 residues in the CDR3. The CDR3 here is CASSRRGQPSTDTQYF. DNA of the CDR3: TGTGCCAGCAGCCGCCGCGGACAGCCGAGCACAGATACGCAGTATTTT. The full variable domain, completed using reference TRBV11-3 and TRBJ2-3, is EAGVVQSPRYKIIEKKQPVAFWCNPISGHNTLYWYLQNLGQGPELLIRYENEEAVDDSQLPKDRFSAERLKGVDSTLKIQPAELGDSAVYLCASSRRGQPSTDTQYFGPGTRLTVL.

J is TRBJ2-7 and V is TRBV7-9; perhaps TRBD2 as D (6 bases). The CDR3 runs 14 residues. Per germline, CDR1 SEHNR and CDR2 FQNEAQ (reference sequence). The V and J ends lost 11 bases and 5 bases respectively, with 22 bases between them. This CDR3 reads CAADSGFSYDEQYF. The CDR3 region has the DNA TGTGCCGCCGATAGCGGTTTCTCCTACGACGAGCAGTACTTC.

The genes are TRBV9 and TRBJ1-1, with 12 positions matching TRBD1. The CDR3 is 16 residues long. Germline V gene lookup returns CDR1 SGDLS and CDR2 YYNGEE. With 3 bases clipped from V and 0 bases from J, the junction kept 3 bases outside the gene matches. CDR3 sequence: CASSEGTGGLNTEAFF. The CDR3 coding sequence is TGTGCCAGCAGCGAGGGGACAGGGGGCTTGAACACTGAAGCTTTCTTT.

The chain uses TRBV11-3 and TRBJ2-5; the match to TRBD2 covers 8 bases. This CDR3 comprises 18 residues. J lost 2 bases, V lost 3 bases, and 14 bases had no gene match. CDR1 is SGHNT, CDR2 YENEEA, per germline. CDR3 coding DNA: TGTGCCAGCAGCTTTGGGATAAGCGGGGGCGGTGGGCAAGAGACCCAGTACTTC. Translated, it gives CASSFGISGGGGQETQYF.

The chain employs TRBV19 and TRBJ2-7; D is perhaps TRBD1 (5 bases). Germline-derived CDR1 and CDR2 are LNHDA and SQIVND (reference sequence). The CDR3 consists of 14 residues. V dropped 4 bases and J dropped 6 bases, with 16 bases sitting between them. The CDR3 sequence is CASSTISRGGEQYF. The CDR3, as DNA: TGTGCCAGTAGTACCATAAGTAGGGGCGGCGAGCAGTACTTC.

This chain joins TRBV11-2 and TRBJ1-6, with D possibly TRBD1 on 6 matching bases. The V gene's germline CDR1 is SGHAT and CDR2 FQNNGV. The CDR3 consists of 13 residues. Trimming took off 4 bases at V and 8 bases at J, with 9 bases between the two ends. The DNA of the CDR3 is TGTGCCAGCAGCTGGAACAGGGATTCACCCCTCCACTTT. Translated, it gives CASSWNRDSPLHF.

The rearrangement links TRBV27 to TRBJ1-6; possible D gene TRBD1, 6 bases. The V and J ends lost 7 bases and 7 bases respectively, with 20 bases between them. The CDR3 consists of 16 residues. The germline CDR1 and CDR2 sequences are MNHEY and SMNVEV (reference sequence). The DNA of the CDR3 is TGTGCCAGCACCCTATCGAGAGGGGGAGAGAATTCACCCCTCCACTTT. Its protein is CASTLSRGGENSPLHF.

This chain uses TRBV30 with TRBJ2-7; D possibly corresponds to TRBD2 (7 bases). Germline V gene sequence: CDR1 GTSNPN, CDR2 SVGIG (reference sequence). Between the trimmed V and J ends, which lost 3 bases and 5 bases, there was a span of 17 bases. This CDR3 comprises 14 residues. The CDR3 spells CAWRGGAGPNEQYF. For the CDR3, the DNA is TGTGCCTGGAGGGGGGGGGCGGGACCCAACGAGCAGTACTTC.

V gene TRBV6-1 combines with J gene TRBJ2-2; TRBD2 matches at 12 bases. Unmatched junction bases numbered 5, after V lost 2 bases and J lost 1 base. This CDR3 has 18 residues. Germline lookup yields CDR1 MNHNS and CDR2 SASEGT. The CDR3 sequence: CASSEKASGGVNTGELFF. As DNA, the CDR3 is TGTGCCAGCAGTGAAAAGGCTAGCGGGGGGGTGAACACCGGGGAGCTGTTTTTT.

The rearrangement joins TRBV6-1 to TRBJ1-5; TRBD1 matches at 8 bases. CDR3 size: 16 residues. CDR1 MNHNS and CDR2 SASEGT come from the germline V gene. With 4 bases clipped from V and 1 base from J, the junction kept 6 bases outside the gene matches. The DNA of the CDR3 is TGTGCCAGCAGTGCTACGACAGGGGTGAGCAATCAGCCCCAGCATTTT. Amino acid sequence: CASSATTGVSNQPQHF.

The V and J genes are TRBV7-6 and TRBJ2-5, with TRBD2 matching 10 bases. The V gene end was trimmed by 0 bases and the J gene end by 4 bases; junction bases not matched to a gene: 5. CDR1 and CDR2 (germline): SGHVS, FNYEAQ. CDR3 length: 16 residues. CDR3 bases: TGTGCCAGCAGCTTAGCGGCTCTAGCGGGGGTAGAGACCCAGTACTTC. This encodes CASSLAALAGVETQYF.

The chain is built from TRBV5-6 and TRBJ1-5; 7 bases agree with TRBD1. Trimming removed 1 base from V and 1 base from J; junction bases left unmatched: 11. This CDR3 has 18 residues. Germline V gives CDR1 SGHDT, CDR2 YYEEEE. The CDR3: CASSLPAGQTYSNQPQHF. Written as DNA, the CDR3 is TGTGCCAGCAGCTTGCCCGCGGGACAGACCTACAGCAATCAGCCCCAGCATTTT.

The chain uses TRBV2 and TRBJ1-6, with D perhaps matching TRBD1 (6 bases). The V gene's germline CDR1 is SNHLY and CDR2 FYNNEI. V shed 1 base and J shed 11 bases, with 15 bases lying between them. The CDR3 loop spans 15 amino acids. The CDR3 nucleotides read TGTGCCAGCAGTGAAGGGGGGGGCGCCGCGGCACCCCTCCACTTT. This gives the protein CASSEGGGAAAPLHF.

The chain employs TRBV4-1 and TRBJ1-4; TRBD1 might be the D (6 bases). Trimming left V 3 bases short and J 5 bases short, with 13 bases between. The CDR3 runs 15 residues. CDR1 is MGHRA, CDR2 YSYEKL, per germline. The CDR3 nucleotides read TGCGCCAGCAGCCAGACGAGGACAGCAAATGAAAAACTGTTTTTT. Translation: CASSQTRTANEKLFF.

The V call is TRBV6-1, the J call TRBJ1-2, with a weak D call TRBD1 (6 bases). V lost 5 bases to trimming and J lost 0 bases, with 10 bases between them. The germline V gene has CDR1 MNHNS and CDR2 SASEGT. This CDR3 spans 14 amino acids. CDR3 sequence: CASSHQGPNYGYTF. DNA of the CDR3: TGTGCCAGCAGTCACCAGGGGCCTAACTATGGCTACACCTTC.

This chain uses TRBV10-3 with TRBJ1-4, with 8 bases fitting TRBD1. The CDR3 is made up of 13 amino acids. Germline loops: CDR1 ENHRY, CDR2 SYGVKD. With 6 bases clipped from V and 8 bases from J, the junction kept 5 bases outside the gene matches. CDR3 in amino acids: CAISETGAEKLFF. The CDR3 region has the DNA TGTGCCATCAGCGAGACAGGGGCCGAAAAACTGTTTTTT.

This clone was seen only once. The genes are TRBV6-4 and TRBJ1-4, with D tentatively TRBD1 (6 bases). The germline gives CDR1 MRHNA, CDR2 SNTAGT. Trimming stripped 7 bases from V and 8 bases from J, with 20 bases between. CDR3 length: 15 residues. The CDR3 DNA reads TGTGCCAGCATGCAACCACCGGGAGGGGGGGAAAAACTGTTTTTT. This gives the protein CASMQPPGGGEKLFF.

This sequence joins TRBV2 and TRBJ2-1; the match to TRBD2 covers 8 bases. This CDR3 is built from 14 residues. V dropped 4 bases and J dropped 9; count of bases not matched to a gene: 8. Germline CDR1 reads SNHLY; CDR2 reads FYNNEI. As DNA, the CDR3 is TGTGCCAGCAGTGTCCCGGGGGGGCCGATTGAGCAGTTCTTC. Translating gives CASSVPGGPIEQFF.

This clone was seen a handful of times. The V call is TRBV7-9, the J call TRBJ2-7; 7 bases line up with TRBD1. Per germline, CDR1 SEHNR and CDR2 FQNEAQ (reference sequence). The CDR3 contains 15 residues. V was pared by 7 bases and J by 4 bases, with 13 bases of the junction left unmatched. The CDR3 coding sequence is TGTGCCAGCAACCCCCCGACAGGGACGGCGTACGAGCAGTACTTC. This sequence encodes CASNPPTGTAYEQYF. The entire variable domain, with the rest obtained from reference TRBV7-9 and TRBJ2-7, is as follows: DTGVSQNPRHKITKRGQNVTFRCDPISEHNRLYWYRQTLGQGPEFLTYFQNEAQLEKSRLLSDRFSAERPKGSFSTLEIQRTEQGDSAMYLCASNPPTGTAYEQYFGPGTRLTVT.

The gene calls are TRBV7-9 and TRBJ1-1, with a possible D match to TRBD1 (5 bases). The CDR3 length is 17 residues. V was clipped by 3 bases and J by 4 bases, with 21 bases between them. Germline V gene sequence: CDR1 SEHNR, CDR2 FQNEAQ (reference sequence). CDR3: CASSFERSIAGGTEAFF. Here the CDR3 DNA reads TGTGCCAGCAGCTTTGAGCGGTCGATTGCGGGGGGCACTGAAGCTTTCTTT.